The 27 T cell receptor beta chains presented below share a single source sample, sequenced in a study of beta chain features in type 1 diabetes listed by TCRdb under 2018. The library was produced with the immunoSEQ multiplex PCR assay. The entire amount of isolated RNA was reverse transcribed using the High Capacity cDNA Reverse Transcription Kit, so the sequenced TCRB transcripts were expressed ones. The table comes from immuneACCESS by way of TCRdb, which keeps in-frame sequences with V and J called. Part of the clones is missing from these tables; in studies checked, under half for an unresolved V gene and the rest for unknown reasons. The sample records 200,000 to 250,000 clones, 9% to 10% of which are singletons. Under 0.045% of the sample lies in the top ten. Sequencing was done on a sample of naive CD4+ T cells from blood. Per the publication, the cell subset or site label means: true naive CD4+ T cells. These receptors were obtained from a woman aged 18-29 years in good health.

The chain carries TRBV9 and TRBJ1-3; 7 bases fit TRBD1. CDR1 and CDR2 (germline): SGDLS, YYNGEE. The CDR3 sequence is 13 residues long. V lost 2 bases, J lost 7 bases, and 3 bases stayed unmatched. CDR3 nucleotide sequence: TGTGCCAGCAGCGTCCGGACAGGTAACACCATATATTTT. Translating gives CASSVRTGNTIYF.

The chain couples TRBV19 to TRBJ2-1; 12 bases agree with TRBD2. The CDR3 is 16 amino acids. CDR1 and CDR2 (germline): LNHDA, SQIVND (reference sequence). V gave up 5 bases and J gave up 7 bases; unmatched junction bases: 9. The CDR3 coding sequence is TGTGCCAGTAGTTCGCTAGCGGGAGGGTTGGTTAATGAGCAGTTCTTC. It codes for CASSSLAGGLVNEQFF.

The genes are TRBV4-2 and TRBJ2-7; possibly TRBD2 for D (5 bases). Germline lookup yields CDR1 LGHNA and CDR2 YNFKEQ. CDR3 length: 18 residues. V was trimmed by 4 bases and J by 6 bases, leaving 28 bases between them. The chain's CDR3 is CASSLTSRFRTSTGEQYF. The CDR3 DNA reads TGTGCCAGCAGCCTTACCTCCAGGTTCAGGACTTCGACGGGCGAGCAGTACTTC.

The chain has TRBV5-4 and TRBJ1-6, with 7 bases fitting TRBD1. This CDR3 spans 15 amino acids. CDR1 SGHNT and CDR2 YYREEE come from the germline V gene (reference sequence). J was trimmed by 9 bases and V by 4 bases; bases with no gene match: 10. The CDR3 region has the DNA TGTGCCAGCAGCGCCCGGGACAGTTTCCTTTCACCCCTCCACTTT. Amino acids: CASSARDSFLSPLHF.

This clone was recorded once. The rearrangement joins TRBV10-1 to TRBJ2-3; D may be TRBD2 (5 bases). The CDR3 has 13 residues. Between the trimmed V and J ends, which lost 5 bases and 1 base, there was a span of 7 bases. The V gene's germline CDR1 is WNHNN and CDR2 SYGVQD (reference sequence). For the CDR3, the DNA is TGCGCCAGCAGTCGGGATGGCACAGATACGCAGTATTTT. Protein: CASSRDGTDTQYF.

The genes are TRBV12-5 and TRBJ2-1; 9 bases line up with TRBD2. The CDR3 totals 15 residues. Looked up from germline, CDR1 is LGHNT and CDR2 is FRNRAP. Trimming cost V 5 bases and J 8 bases; bases outside gene matches: 10. The CDR3 is CASGTRGGRVDEQFF. The CDR3 nucleotides are TGTGCTAGTGGTACCCGGGGCGGGAGGGTGGATGAGCAGTTCTTC.

The genes are TRBV30 and TRBJ2-2; 7 bases align to TRBD1. Germline V gives CDR1 GTSNPN, CDR2 SVGIG (reference sequence). J gave up 6 bases and V 0 bases, and 10 bases lay outside the gene matches. This CDR3 has 16 amino acids. CDR3 in amino acids: CAWSVLYRGSPGELFF. The CDR3 DNA is TGTGCCTGGAGTGTACTTTACAGGGGATCTCCCGGGGAGCTGTTTTTT.

The chain links TRBV9 to TRBJ2-1; the D gene is possibly TRBD1 (7 bases). Trimming took off 0 bases at V and 7 bases at J, with 20 bases between the two ends. The V gene's germline CDR1 is SGDLS and CDR2 YYNGEE. The CDR3 consists of 17 residues. CDR3 nucleotide sequence: TGTGCCAGCAGCGTAGAGGGCGGGACAGTTGCGACGAATGAGCAGTTCTTC. Its protein product is CASSVEGGTVATNEQFF.

This clone has just a few counts. The junction and the germline gene differ at one end; a read error may be behind it. The chain recombines TRBV2 with TRBJ2-7, with a weak D call TRBD1 (6 bases). Germline V gene data show CDR1 as SNHLY and CDR2 as FYNNEI. CDR3 length equals 15 residues. CDR3 loop: CASREGQNPTYEQYF. The CDR3 nucleotides are TGTGCCAGCAGAGAAGGACAGAACCCAACCTACGAGCAGTACTTC.

This clone was detected a few times. This chain links TRBV2 with TRBJ2-1; 9 nucleotides match TRBD2. The junction had 7 bases not matched to a gene; V was cut back by 3 bases and J by 7 bases. Germline lookup yields CDR1 SNHLY and CDR2 FYNNEI. The CDR3 is 15 amino acids. The CDR3 region is CASSDASGIPNEQFF. CDR3 nucleotide sequence: TGTGCCAGCAGTGACGCTAGCGGGATCCCGAATGAGCAGTTCTTC.

This clone was detected only a few times. This chain joins TRBV5-1 and TRBJ2-1, with 9 bases fitting TRBD1. The CDR3 runs 14 residues. The V gene end was trimmed by 7 bases and the J gene end by 5 bases; junction bases not matched to a gene: 7. CDR1 is SGHRS, CDR2 YFSETQ, per germline. CDR3 bases: TGCGCCAGCTCAAGGGACAGGGAGGACAATGAGCAGTTCTTC. Translation gives CASSRDREDNEQFF.

This clone was recorded a few times. The chain combines TRBV5-1 with TRBJ1-3; 12 bases fit TRBD1. The germline V gene encodes CDR1 SGHRS and CDR2 YFSETQ. The V gene end was trimmed by 3 bases and the J gene end by 1 base; junction bases not matched to a gene: 8. The CDR3 spans 18 residues. The CDR3 coding sequence is TGCGCCAGCAGCTCGGGACAGGGGGCGTTGGGTTCTGGAAACACCATATATTTT. Its protein is CASSSGQGALGSGNTIYF.

This clone occurred a few times. The rearrangement uses TRBV30 and TRBJ2-5, with TRBD2 as a possible D gene (7 bases). Germline V gene lookup returns CDR1 GTSNPN and CDR2 SVGIG (reference sequence). The CDR3 contains 14 residues. The ends were cut back, 0 bases at V and 5 bases at J, with 13 bases in the middle. The CDR3 here is CAWSVGGGEETQYF. CDR3 DNA sequence: TGTGCCTGGAGTGTGGGAGGGGGTGAGGAGACCCAGTACTTC.

This clone has more than one count but fewer than ten. The sample holds other DNA sequences that translate to the same CDR3. This rearrangement joins TRBV11-2 to TRBJ2-5, with TRBD2 matching over 7 bases. Germline lookup yields CDR1 SGHAT and CDR2 FQNNGV. This CDR3 has 14 amino acids. V trimming: 5 bases; J trimming: 1 base; junction bases outside the gene matches: 4. The CDR3 sequence: CASSPRTSQETQYF. The DNA for the CDR3 is TGTGCCAGCAGCCCGAGGACTAGCCAAGAGACCCAGTACTTC.

This chain joins TRBV7-8 and TRBJ1-5; D is unresolved. CDR1 and CDR2 from the germline V gene are SGHVS and FQNEAQ. Trimming left V 1 base short and J 4 bases short, with 8 bases between. The CDR3 totals 14 residues. The DNA for the CDR3 is TGTGCCAGCAGCTTAGAACTAGGGAATCAGCCCCAGCATTTT. Its protein is CASSLELGNQPQHF. The complete variable domain, with remaining parts taken from reference TRBV7-8 and TRBJ1-5, reads GAGVSQSPRYKVAKRGQDVALRCDPISGHVSLFWYQQALGQGPEFLTYFQNEAQLDKSGLPSDRFFAERPEGSVSTLKIQRTQQEDSAVYLCASSLELGNQPQHFGDGTRLSIL.

The chain is built from TRBV7-2 and TRBJ2-1; 7 bases align to TRBD2. The V gene's germline CDR1 is SGHTA and CDR2 FQGNSA. Losses at the gene ends were 6 bases for V and 9 bases for J; bases not matched to a gene: 11. The CDR3 sequence is 14 residues long. The CDR3 loop is CASSRHSGVVEQFF. The DNA for the CDR3 is TGTGCCAGCAGTCGCCACAGCGGGGTGGTTGAGCAGTTCTTC.

The chain combines TRBV5-1 with TRBJ1-1; D is unclear. Between the trimmed V and J ends, which lost 0 bases and 0 bases, there was a span of 9 bases. CDR1 and CDR2 from the germline V gene are SGHRS and YFSETQ. The length of the CDR3 is 15 residues. The CDR3 DNA follows: TGCGCCAGCAGCTTGGACGGTTCTATGAACACTGAAGCTTTCTTT. Its protein product is CASSLDGSMNTEAFF.

The chain is built from TRBV30 and TRBJ1-2, with no clear D. Trimming shortened V by 5 bases and J by 8 bases, and 15 bases separated the two germline ends. Germline CDR1 reads GTSNPN; CDR2 reads SVGIG (reference sequence). The CDR3 covers 12 residues. The CDR3: CAWAPGGGGYTF. In DNA form, the CDR3 reads TGTGCCTGGGCCCCGGGAGGAGGAGGCTACACCTTC.

This clone was seen a handful of times. This rearrangement joins TRBV7-9 to TRBJ1-4; D is possibly TRBD1 (5 bases). Germline CDR1 reads SEHNR; CDR2 reads FQNEAQ (reference sequence). This CDR3 spans 18 amino acids. Trimming took 5 bases from V and 0 from J, leaving 19 bases between them. CDR3 DNA: TGTGCCAGCAGCCCCCGACAGATCCCTTCCCCAACTAATGAAAAACTGTTTTTT. Protein sequence: CASSPRQIPSPTNEKLFF.

J is TRBJ1-3 and V is TRBV11-2; D gene uncertain. V was clipped by 4 bases and J by 0 bases, with 7 bases between them. The CDR3 is made up of 14 amino acids. Germline CDR1 reads SGHAT; CDR2 reads FQNNGV. The CDR3 DNA follows: TGTGCCAGCAGCTCCCCGGGCTCTGGAAACACCATATATTTT. Its protein is CASSSPGSGNTIYF.

This chain joins TRBV18 and TRBJ1-1; 10 bases match TRBD1. Germline trimming cut 1 base from V and 0 bases from J; bases unmatched to any gene: 2. Germline V lookup: CDR1 KGHSH, CDR2 LQKENI. The CDR3 is made up of 16 amino acids. In nucleotides, the CDR3 is TGTGCCAGCTCACCACGGGACAGGGGATTGAACACTGAAGCTTTCTTT. Its translation: CASSPRDRGLNTEAFF.

The V gene is TRBV5-6, the J gene TRBJ2-4; D uncertain. From germline, CDR1 is SGHDT and CDR2 YYEEEE. This CDR3 has 12 amino acids. V lost 0 bases and J lost 8, with 6 bases in between. This CDR3 is CASSLGGDIQYF. CDR3 sequence (DNA): TGTGCCAGCAGCTTGGGAGGCGACATTCAGTACTTC.

A few counts support this clone. This chain uses TRBV29-1 with TRBJ2-5, with a weak D call TRBD1 (6 bases). The V and J ends lost 4 bases and 5 bases respectively, with 17 bases between them. The CDR3 length is 14 residues. The germline gives CDR1 SQVTM, CDR2 ANQGSEA. For the CDR3, the DNA is TGCAGCGTTGGGGACATGGAGTTAACGGAGACCCAGTACTTC. Translation gives CSVGDMELTETQYF.

In this sample, this clone turned up a few times. This sequence joins TRBV19 and TRBJ2-3, with TRBD2 matching over 10 bases. The CDR3 totals 14 residues. CDR1 is LNHDA and CDR2 is SQIVND in the germline V gene (reference sequence). Trimming removed 8 bases from V and 1 base from J; junction bases left unmatched: 3. DNA for the CDR3: TGTGCCAGTCGGCTAGCGGGGGGCACAGATACGCAGTATTTT. Translation gives CASRLAGGTDTQYF.

In this sample, this clone turned up a few times. The chain employs TRBV10-1 and TRBJ2-1, with TRBD2 matching over 8 bases. V dropped 3 bases and J dropped 6; count of bases not matched to a gene: 7. CDR1 and CDR2 (germline): WNHNN, SYGVQD (reference sequence). The CDR3 is 15 residues long. In nucleotides, the CDR3 is TGCGCCAGCAGTGACGGGGGGGAGACCGGCAATGAGCAGTTCTTC. Residues: CASSDGGETGNEQFF.

As DNA, the CDR3 is TGTGCCAGCAGCCTACAGGGGACTGGAAACACCATATATTTT. Translated, it gives CASSLQGTGNTIYF. The chain recombines TRBV7-9 with TRBJ1-3; 7 nucleotides line up with TRBD1. V dropped 5 bases and J dropped 2; count of bases not matched to a gene: 3. The V gene's germline CDR1 is SEHNR and CDR2 FQNEAQ (reference sequence). CDR3 length equals 14 residues.

The table lists this clone with a few counts. A junction boundary mismatches the germline segment, possibly from a read error. This chain joins TRBV5-4 and TRBJ2-1, with 12 nucleotides matching TRBD2. Germline lookup yields CDR1 SGHNT and CDR2 YYREEE (reference sequence). CDR3 size: 15 residues. CDR3 amino acids: CASSLEFPSGRESIF. The CDR3 DNA is TGTGCCAGCAGCTTGGAGTTTCCTAGCGGGAGGGAAAGTATCTTC.